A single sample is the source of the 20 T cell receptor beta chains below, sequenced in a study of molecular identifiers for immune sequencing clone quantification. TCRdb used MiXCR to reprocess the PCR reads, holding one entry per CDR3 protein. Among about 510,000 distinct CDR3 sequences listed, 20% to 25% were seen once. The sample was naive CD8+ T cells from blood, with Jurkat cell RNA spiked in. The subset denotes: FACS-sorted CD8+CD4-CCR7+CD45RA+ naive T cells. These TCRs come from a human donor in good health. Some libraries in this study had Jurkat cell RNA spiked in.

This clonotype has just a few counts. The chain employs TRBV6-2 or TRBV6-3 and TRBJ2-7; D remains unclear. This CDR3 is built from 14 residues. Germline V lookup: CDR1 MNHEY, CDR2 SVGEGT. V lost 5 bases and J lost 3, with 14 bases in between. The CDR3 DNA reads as TGTGCCAGCAGTACGACGACAAGCTACTACGAGCAGTACTTC. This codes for CASSTTTSYYEQYF.

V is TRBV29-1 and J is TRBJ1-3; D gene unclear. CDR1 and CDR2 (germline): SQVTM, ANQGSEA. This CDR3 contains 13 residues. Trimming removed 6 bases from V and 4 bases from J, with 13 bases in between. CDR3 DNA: TGCAGCGTGGTGGGGTCCCCGGGAAACACCATATATTTT. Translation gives CSVVGSPGNTIYF.

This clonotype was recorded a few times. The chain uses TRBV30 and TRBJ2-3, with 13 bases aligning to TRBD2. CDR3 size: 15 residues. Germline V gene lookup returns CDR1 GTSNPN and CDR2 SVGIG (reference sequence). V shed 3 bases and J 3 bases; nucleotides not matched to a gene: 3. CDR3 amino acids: CAWSRTSGSTDTQYF. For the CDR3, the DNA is TGTGCCTGGAGCCGGACTAGCGGGAGTACAGATACGCAGTATTTT.

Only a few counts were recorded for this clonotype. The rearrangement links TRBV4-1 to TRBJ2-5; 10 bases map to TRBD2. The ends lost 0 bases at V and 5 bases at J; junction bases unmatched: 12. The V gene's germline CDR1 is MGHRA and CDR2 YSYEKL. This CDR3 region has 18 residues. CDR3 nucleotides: TGCGCCAGCAGCCAAGATCGGCCAGCGGGGGGGCCTGGCGAGACCCAGTACTTC. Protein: CASSQDRPAGGPGETQYF.

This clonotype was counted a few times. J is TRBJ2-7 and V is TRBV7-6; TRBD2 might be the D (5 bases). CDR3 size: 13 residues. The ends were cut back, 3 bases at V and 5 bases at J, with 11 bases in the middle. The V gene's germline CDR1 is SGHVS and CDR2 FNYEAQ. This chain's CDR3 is CASSFAFGNEQYF. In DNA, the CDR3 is TGTGCCAGCAGCTTTGCGTTCGGGAACGAGCAGTACTTC.

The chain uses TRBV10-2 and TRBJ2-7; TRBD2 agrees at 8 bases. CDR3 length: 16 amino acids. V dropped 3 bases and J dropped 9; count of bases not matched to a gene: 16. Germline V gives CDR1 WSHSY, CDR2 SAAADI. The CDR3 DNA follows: TGCGCCAGCAGTGAAGCGGTCAGCGGGAGAGGTGTGTTGCAGTACTTC. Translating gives CASSEAVSGRGVLQYF.

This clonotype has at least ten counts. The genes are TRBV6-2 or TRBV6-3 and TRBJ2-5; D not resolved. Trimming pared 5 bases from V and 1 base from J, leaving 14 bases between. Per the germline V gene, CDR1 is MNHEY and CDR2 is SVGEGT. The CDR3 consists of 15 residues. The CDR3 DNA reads TGTGCCAGCAGTAACATCGGACGGATCCAAGAGACCCAGTACTTC. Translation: CASSNIGRIQETQYF.

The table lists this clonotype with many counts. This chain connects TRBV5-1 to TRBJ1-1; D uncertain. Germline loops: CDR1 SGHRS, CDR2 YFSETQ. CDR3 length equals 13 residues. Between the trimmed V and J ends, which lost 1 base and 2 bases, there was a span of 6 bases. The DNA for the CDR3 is TGCGCCAGCAGCTTGAACAGCAACACTGAAGCTTTCTTT. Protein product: CASSLNSNTEAFF.

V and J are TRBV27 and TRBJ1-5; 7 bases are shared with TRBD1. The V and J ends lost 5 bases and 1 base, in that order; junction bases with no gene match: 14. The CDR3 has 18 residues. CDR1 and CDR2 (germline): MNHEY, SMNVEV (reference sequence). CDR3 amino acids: CASSPDRTSFVSNQPQHF. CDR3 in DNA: TGTGCCAGCAGTCCGGACAGGACCAGCTTCGTAAGCAATCAGCCCCAGCATTTT.

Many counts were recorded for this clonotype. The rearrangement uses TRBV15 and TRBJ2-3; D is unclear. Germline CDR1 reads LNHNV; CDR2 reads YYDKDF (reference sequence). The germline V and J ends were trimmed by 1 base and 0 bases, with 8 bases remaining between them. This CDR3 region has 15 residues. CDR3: CATSRGGTSTDTQYF. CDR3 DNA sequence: TGTGCCACCAGCAGAGGCGGAACTAGCACAGATACGCAGTATTTT.

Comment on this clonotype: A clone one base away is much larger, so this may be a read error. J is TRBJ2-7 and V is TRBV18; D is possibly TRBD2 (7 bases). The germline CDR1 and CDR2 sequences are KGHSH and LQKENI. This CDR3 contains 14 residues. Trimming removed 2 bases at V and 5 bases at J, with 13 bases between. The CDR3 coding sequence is TGTGCCAGCTCACCATCGGCGGGGGCCCACGAGCAGTACTTC. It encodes CASSPSAGAHEQYF.

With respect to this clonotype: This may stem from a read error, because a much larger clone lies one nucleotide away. The CDR3 sequence: CASSQVPQESHNEQFF. CDR3 sequence (DNA): TGCGCCAGCAGCCAAGTCCCGCAGGAGTCCCACAATGAGCAGTTCTTC. This chain connects TRBV4-3 to TRBJ2-1, with D unclear. V lost 1 base, J lost 5 bases, and 15 bases lay in between. Germline V CDR1 and CDR2: LGHNA, YSLEER. CDR3 length equals 16 residues.

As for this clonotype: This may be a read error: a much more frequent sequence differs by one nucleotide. The CDR3 DNA sequence: TGTGCCTGGAGGGTAAGCGGAAACACTGAAGCTTTCTTT. Translation: CAWRVSGNTEAFF. The chain joins TRBV30 to TRBJ1-1; D is undetermined. Germline CDR1 is GTSNPN and CDR2 is SVGIG (reference sequence). The CDR3 is 13 amino acids. V was trimmed by 3 bases and J by 2 bases, leaving 10 bases between them.

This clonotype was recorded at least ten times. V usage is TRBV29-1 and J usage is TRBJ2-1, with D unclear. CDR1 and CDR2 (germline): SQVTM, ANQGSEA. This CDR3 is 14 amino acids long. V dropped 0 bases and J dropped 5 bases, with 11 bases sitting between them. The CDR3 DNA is TGCAGCGTTGAAGAGTCTGGGCACCACAATGAGCAGTTCTTC. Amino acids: CSVEESGHHNEQFF.

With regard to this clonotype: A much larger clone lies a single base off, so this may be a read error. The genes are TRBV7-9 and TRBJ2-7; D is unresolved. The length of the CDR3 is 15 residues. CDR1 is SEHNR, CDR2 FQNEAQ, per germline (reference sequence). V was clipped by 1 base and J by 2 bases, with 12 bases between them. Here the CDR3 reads CASSLVPTSAYEQYF. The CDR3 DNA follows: TGTGCCAGCAGCTTAGTCCCAACAAGCGCCTACGAGCAGTACTTC. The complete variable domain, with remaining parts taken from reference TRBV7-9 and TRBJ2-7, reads DTGVSQNPRHKITKRGQNVTFRCDPISEHNRLYWYRQTLGQGPEFLTYFQNEAQLEKSRLLSDRFSAERPKGSFSTLEIQRTEQGDSAMYLCASSLVPTSAYEQYFGPGTRLTVT.

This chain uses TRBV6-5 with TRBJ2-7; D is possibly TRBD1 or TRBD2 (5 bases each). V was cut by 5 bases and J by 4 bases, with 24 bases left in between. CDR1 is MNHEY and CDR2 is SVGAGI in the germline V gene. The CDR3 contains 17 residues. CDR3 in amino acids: CASSVSGPRELLYEQYF. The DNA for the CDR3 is TGTGCCAGCAGTGTATCGGGACCAAGAGAATTGCTGTACGAGCAGTACTTC.

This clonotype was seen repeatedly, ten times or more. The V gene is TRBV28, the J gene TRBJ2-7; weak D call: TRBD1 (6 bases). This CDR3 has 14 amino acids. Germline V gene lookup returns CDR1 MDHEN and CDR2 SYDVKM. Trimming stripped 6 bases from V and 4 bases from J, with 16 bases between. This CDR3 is CASRLTMTGYEQYF. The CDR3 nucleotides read TGTGCCAGCAGGCTCACCATGACAGGTTACGAGCAGTACTTC.

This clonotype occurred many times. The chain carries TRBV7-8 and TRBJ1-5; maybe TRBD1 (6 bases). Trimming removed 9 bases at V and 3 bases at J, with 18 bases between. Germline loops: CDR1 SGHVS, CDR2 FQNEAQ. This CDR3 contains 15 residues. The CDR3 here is CARPGTPNFNQPQHF. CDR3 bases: TGTGCCAGACCCGGGACACCTAACTTCAATCAGCCCCAGCATTTT. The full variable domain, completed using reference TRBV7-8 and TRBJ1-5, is GAGVSQSPRYKVAKRGQDVALRCDPISGHVSLFWYQQALGQGPEFLTYFQNEAQLDKSGLPSDRFFAERPEGSVSTLKIQRTQQEDSAVYLCARPGTPNFNQPQHFGDGTRLSIL.

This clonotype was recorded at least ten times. Here the CDR3 reads CASSLFGSGSARGYTF. The DNA for the CDR3 is TGTGCCAGCAGCTTGTTCGGTTCGGGAAGCGCGCGAGGCTACACCTTC. J is TRBJ1-2 and V is TRBV5-4; D is ambiguous. V lost 1 base, J lost 8 bases, and 21 bases lay in between. The CDR3 consists of 16 residues. Germline assignment: CDR1 SGHNT and CDR2 YYREEE (reference sequence). Variable domain in full (rest from reference TRBV5-4 and TRBJ1-2): ETGVTQSPTHLIKTRGQQVTLRCSSQSGHNTVSWYQQALGQGPQFIFQYYREEENGRGNFPPRFSGLQFPNYSSELNVNALELDDSALYLCASSLFGSGSARGYTFGSGTRLTVV.

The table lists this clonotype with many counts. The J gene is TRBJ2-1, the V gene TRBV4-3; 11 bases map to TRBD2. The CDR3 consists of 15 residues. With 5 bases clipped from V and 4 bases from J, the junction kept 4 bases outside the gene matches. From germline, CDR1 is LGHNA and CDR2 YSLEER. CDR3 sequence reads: CASSKRLAGYNEQFF. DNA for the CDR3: TGCGCCAGCAGCAAGAGACTAGCGGGGTACAATGAGCAGTTCTTC.